This TCR beta chain is from a study of identical twins. General study points: Within cord blood, abundant beta clonotypes carried fewer insertions, but memory repertoires showed no such trend.

Healthy Caucasian individuals made up all the donors. It was template switching that added a universal primer site, and there were unique molecular identifiers on the cDNA. Using its own MiXCR run on the 5' RACE reads, TCRdb lists one record per CDR3 protein. The table lists roughly 690,000 distinct CDR3 sequences, roughly 6% of them singletons, with around 1.9% in the top ten. CDR3 size: 14 residues. The ends lost 4 bases at V and 6 bases at J; junction bases unmatched: 3. The germline CDR1 and CDR2 sequences are MGHRA and YSYEKL. This clonotype has only a few counts. Its antigen is as yet unknown. Sequenced sample: naive T cells sorted from blood. V and J are TRBV4-1 and TRBJ1-5, with 10 bases that match TRBD1. This receptor was taken from a man younger than 35 in good health. The chain's CDR3 is CASSPRDRGQPQHF. DNA for the CDR3: TGCGCCAGCAGCCCCCGGGACAGGGGTCAGCCCCAGCATTTT.